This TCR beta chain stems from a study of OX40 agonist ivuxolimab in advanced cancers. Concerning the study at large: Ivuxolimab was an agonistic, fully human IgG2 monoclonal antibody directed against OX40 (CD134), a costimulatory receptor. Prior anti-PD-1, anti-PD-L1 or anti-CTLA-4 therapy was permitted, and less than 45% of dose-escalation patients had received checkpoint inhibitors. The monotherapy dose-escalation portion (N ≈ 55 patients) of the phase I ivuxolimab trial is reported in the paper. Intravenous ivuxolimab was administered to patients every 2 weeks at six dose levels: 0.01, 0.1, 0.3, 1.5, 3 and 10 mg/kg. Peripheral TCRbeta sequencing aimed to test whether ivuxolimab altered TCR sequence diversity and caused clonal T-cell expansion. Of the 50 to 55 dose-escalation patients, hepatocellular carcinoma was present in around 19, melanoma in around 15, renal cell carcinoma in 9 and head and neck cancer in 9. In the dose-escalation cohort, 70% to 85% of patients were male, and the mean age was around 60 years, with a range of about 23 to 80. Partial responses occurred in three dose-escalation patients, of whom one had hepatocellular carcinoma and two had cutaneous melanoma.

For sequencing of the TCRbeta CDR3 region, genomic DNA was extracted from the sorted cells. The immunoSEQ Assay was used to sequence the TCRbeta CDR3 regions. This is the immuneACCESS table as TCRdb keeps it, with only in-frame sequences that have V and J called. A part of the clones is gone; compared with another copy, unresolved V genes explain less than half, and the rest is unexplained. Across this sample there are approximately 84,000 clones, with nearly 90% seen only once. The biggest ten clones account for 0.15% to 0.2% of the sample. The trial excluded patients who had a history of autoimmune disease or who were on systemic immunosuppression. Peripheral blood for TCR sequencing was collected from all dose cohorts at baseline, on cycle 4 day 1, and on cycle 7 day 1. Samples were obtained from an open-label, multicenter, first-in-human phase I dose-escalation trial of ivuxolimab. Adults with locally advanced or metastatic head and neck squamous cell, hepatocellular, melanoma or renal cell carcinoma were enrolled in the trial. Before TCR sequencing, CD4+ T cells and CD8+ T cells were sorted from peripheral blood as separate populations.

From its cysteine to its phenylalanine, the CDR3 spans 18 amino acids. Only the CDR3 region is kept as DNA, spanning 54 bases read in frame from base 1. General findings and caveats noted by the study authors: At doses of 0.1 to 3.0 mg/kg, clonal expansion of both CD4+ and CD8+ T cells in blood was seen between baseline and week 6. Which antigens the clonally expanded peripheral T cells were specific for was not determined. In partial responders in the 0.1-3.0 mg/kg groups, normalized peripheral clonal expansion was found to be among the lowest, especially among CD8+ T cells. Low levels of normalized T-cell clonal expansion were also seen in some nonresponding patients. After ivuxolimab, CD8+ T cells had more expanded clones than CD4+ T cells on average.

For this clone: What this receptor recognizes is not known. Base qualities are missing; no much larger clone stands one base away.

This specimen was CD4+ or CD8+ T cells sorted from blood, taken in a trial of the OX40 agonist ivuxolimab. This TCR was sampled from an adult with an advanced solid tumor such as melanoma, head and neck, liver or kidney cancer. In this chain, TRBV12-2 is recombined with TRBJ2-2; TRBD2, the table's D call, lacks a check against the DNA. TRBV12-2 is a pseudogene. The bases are TGTGCAAGTCGCTTAGGGCTAGCGGGGCAACCAAACACCGGGGAGCTGTTTTTT. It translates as CASRLGLAGQPNTGELFF.